Sequencing of this TCR beta chain was carried out in a study of cytomegalovirus exposure and HLA in healthy donors (dated by TCRdb to the late 2010s). Study-level background: An earlier analysis of 587 of the donors reported about 260 Gb of sequence data and 100 million to 120 million unique TCR beta sequences obtained from roughly 180 million T cells. Because of strong linkage in the cohort, roughly five DR-DQ haplotypes were treated as single units for association and clustering. HLA typing covered class I and class II loci at four-digit resolution. The study used immunosequencing to profile the T cell repertoires of 666 subjects and linked those repertoires to cytomegalovirus serostatus. Of the roughly 420 genotyped donors, roughly 76% were placed in the genetic ancestry cluster associated with self-reported Caucasian donors. The number of donors typed differed by locus, with 629-630 for A, B, C, DRB1 and DQB1, around 520 for DQA1, under 610 for DPA1, and some 440 for DPB1. An earlier analysis of around 540 of the donors applied high-throughput TCR beta sequencing to assess whether each TCR beta V gene segment acted as functional or pseudogenic. The study combined high-throughput TCR immunosequencing, statistical association of individual TCRs with disease status, and machine learning to predict cytomegalovirus infection status. The study was designed to test whether signatures of past pathogen exposure could be identified by cataloging public T cell receptors. An early release covering 550 to 650 HLA-typed donors comprised about 300 gigabases of sequencing data and tens of millions of unique TCR sequences. Besides the first cohort of approximately 670 subjects, a separate validation cohort made up of some 110 different subjects was used. Rather than drawing on any new phenotypic data, the later analysis identified candidate immune exposures from TCR beta sequences and the way those sequences occurred across donors. In a later genetic analysis, genome-wide SNP genotypes for about three fifths of the 666 donors were used, and that subset was treated as a discovery cohort. A later analysis re-examined previously published TCR beta repertoires from roughly 650 donors and added high-resolution HLA genotyping to investigate patterns of TCR occurrence. Every discovery cohort repertoire had been produced on one sequencing platform. On average, around 200,000 unique TCR beta nucleotide sequences were sequenced per donor among 300 to 500 genotyped donors of the cohort, with about 19% of those sequences being non-productive. Alongside the repertoire data, information on donor age, sex, ethnicity and CMV serostatus was compiled.

Notes on this clone: It lacks a known antigen. Nothing much larger sits one base from this clone, and base qualities are not available.

Including cysteine and phenylalanine, the CDR3 has 14 amino acids. Of all the DNA, just the CDR3 is kept, 42 bases in frame from base 1. The germline ends are 8 bases apart after V is trimmed by 2 bases and J by 0 bases. For CDR1 and CDR2, the germline V gene lists SGHDT and YYEEEE. What the work shows at the level of the full study, not this receptor alone: Cytomegalovirus status was reported to be diagnosed by the classifier with high specificity and sensitivity in both the original and validation cohorts. The authors suggested that the approach could potentially be extended to other disease states and immunological phenotypes. The cohort was sequenced for TCR beta chains only, and without alpha or paired-chain data the features that could be detected were limited. When HLA alleles, especially DR and DQ, strongly co-occurred, attributing TCR associations to individual alleles was difficult. In a later analysis, the rate of TCR association differed among HLA loci, with DRB1 alleles having the most associated TCRs and HLA-C alleles having the fewest. A later genetic analysis associated a missense DCLRE1C variant with V-gene and J-gene trimming of TCR beta chains, and an independent cohort replicated the association. Some IMGT-functional V segments, including TRBV6-2 and TRBV6-3, could not be told apart with the 87-base-pair reads, so those segments were excluded. Sequencing depth was assumed to be roughly uniform across donors in the presence/absence analyses, though that assumption may not hold. Approximately 18 rarely observed V segments, including chromosome 9 orphons, were excluded from the earlier analysis of several hundred of the donors because counts were too low. In a later analysis, several top co-occurrence clusters were reported to appear linked to parvovirus B19, influenza, CMV and Epstein-Barr virus. In vitro tests confirmed that three of the cytomegalovirus-associated TCR beta chains recognize cytomegalovirus antigens. A later analysis found that most CMV-associated TCR beta chains appeared HLA-restricted, with HLA associations seemingly driven largely by CMV exposure. In an earlier analysis of 587 of the donors, most TCR beta V segments appeared in productive rearrangements about 87% or about 30% of the time, broadly matching IMGT annotations. While some public TCRs were present in many individuals, most TCR sequences turned up only very rarely across donors. Because some donors lacked HLA typing at each locus, the association tests relied only on the typed subset. A cluster of highly shared sequence variants was judged likely to be a technical artifact of the sequencing pipeline. In a later analysis, HLA-associated TCR beta chains were found to be more clonally expanded and to have lower generation probabilities than equally common non-associated chains. Immune exposure information for the cohort was limited to CMV serostatus. Linkage disequilibrium might explain the correlated functional status among segregating V segments, but an unknown experimental factor could not be ruled out. At a false discovery rate of 0.05, a later analysis linked under 20,000 TCR beta sequences to specific HLA alleles. In a later genetic analysis, fewer N-insertions in productive TCRs were reported among donors in an Asian-associated ancestry cluster than the approximately 670-donor mean. A further reported finding was that TCR beta sequences accurately predicted the HLA-A and HLA-B alleles for most subjects in the first cohort. A total of roughly 160 TCR beta chains were listed by the study as associated with cytomegalovirus.

The cohort consisted of 600 to 750 healthy bone marrow donors. At the time of sampling, all cohort members were nominally healthy, though unrecorded immune exposures were likely present. The donor was CMV seropositive and belonged to the group of 250 to 300 seropositive cohort members. Each donor provided a peripheral blood sample, and peripheral blood mononuclear cells were used for TCR beta sequencing. Genomic DNA was extracted from the blood cell samples with the Qiagen DNeasy Blood Extraction Kit. Libraries were constructed by the immunoSEQ multiplex PCR assay. A mixture of 60 forward primers for TCR Vbeta segments and 13 reverse primers for TCR Jbeta segments was used in the multiplex PCR. A multiplex PCR assay on genomic DNA amplified the CDR3 region of rearranged TCR beta genes. The amplified TCR beta libraries were sequenced on the Illumina HiSeq System as 87-base-pair reads. Per the source publication's procedure: In a later analysis, around 80 million unique TCR beta chains were counted across the approximately 640 repertoires, and roughly 11 million of these chains were shared by at least two donors. To remove PCR and sequencing errors, raw reads were error-corrected and collapsed into unique sequences using a nearest-neighbor algorithm that merged closely related sequences. To assign V, D and J gene segments, CDR3 sequences were aligned to IMGT reference sequences. For a sequence to be retained, a match of at least six nucleotides to both a V gene segment and a J gene segment was required. Rearrangements were classified as productive when the CDR3 lacked stop codons and remained in frame with V and J, and all other rearrangements were classified as non-productive. CDR3 was defined according to IMGT convention as the region running from the second conserved V-encoded cysteine to the conserved J-encoded phenylalanine. The earlier analysis of about 560 of the donors excluded any sequence lacking an unambiguous match to a single V gene segment. In an earlier analysis of about 590 of the donors, a V segment was called functional when productive rearrangements were above 56.7%, and segregating when the standard deviation between donors exceeded 5%. A statistical classification framework was developed to diagnose cytomegalovirus status using the catalog of TCR beta chain sequences. V and J gene assignment, in a later analysis, came from comparing TCR nucleotide sequences with IMGT/GENE-DB human TR gene sequences. Using the TCRdist pipeline, a later analysis assigned CDR3 sequences along with most-parsimonious VDJ recombination scenarios. In a later analysis, each TCR beta chain was defined by its CDR3 amino acid sequence together with its V-gene family, and reads without a unique V-gene family were excluded. As a way to deal with suspected cross-contamination and a sequencing artifact, a later analysis dropped hundreds of nucleotide sequences that were highly shared and had low generation probability. In a later analysis, a clonal expansion index for each public chain was calculated from normalized within-repertoire ranks of inferred template counts. A later analysis computed generation probabilities with a VDJ recombination model fitted to out-of-frame rearrangements, and checked the results against IGoR. Hypergeometric tests were used in a later analysis to score TCR-TCR, TCR-HLA and TCR-CMV co-occurrence, with a repertoire-size bias correction applied to the TCR pairs. To estimate false discovery rates, a later analysis permuted the HLA or CMV assignments 20 times. A later analysis grouped co-occurring TCRs with DBSCAN, adding TCRdist sequence similarity when clustering within HLA-allele-positive subsets. Repertoires with fewer than 30,000 or more than 120,000 public chains were left out of co-occurrence clustering, as were roughly five repertoires with anomalous nucleotide sharing. TCRdb took over this immuneACCESS table, retaining in-frame rearrangements with V and J assigned. Such tables are incomplete; in checked studies, under half of the missing clones stem from an unresolved V gene, and the remainder is unexplained. V and J calls and clone size are given by that table; D and trimming were obtained from the DNA. Present in this sample are 100,000 to 130,000 clones, around 76% of which were seen just once. The ten most abundant clones make up roughly 2.5% of the sample.

The source of this sequence is a man aged 25-45 years in good health and CMV-seropositive. Sequences were obtained from PBMCs. The chain is made from TRBV5-6 and TRBJ1-2; no D gene call is confident. Read as DNA, the sequence is TGTGCCAGCAGCTTTTCGGAGACTAACTATGGCTACACCTTC. Its translation is CASSFSETNYGYTF. Full variable domain (CDR3 extended with the reference TRBV5-6 and TRBJ1-2 proteins): DAGVTQSPTHLIKTRGQQVTLRCSPKSGHDTVSWYQQALGQGPQFIFQYYEEEERQRGNFPDRFSGHQFPNYSSELNVNALLLGDSALYLCASSFSETNYGYTFGSGTRLTVV.